The 20 T cell receptor beta chains listed next were all sequenced from one sample in a study of T-cell memory formation after mild COVID-19. TCRdb called the 5' RACE reads again in MiXCR, with one record for every CDR3 protein. This sample carries 30,000 to 50,000 distinct CDR3 sequences, 6.1% of them seen once, and the ten largest clones take about 0.81%. The sample comprised PBMCs or a T cell subset sorted from them (not recorded which). These receptors came from an adult who had mild COVID-19 (a few samples of this study predate the infection). Cell type and time point are not known.

This clonotype appeared many times. This chain links TRBV5-1 with TRBJ1-1; D is unresolved. This CDR3 contains 13 residues. Trimming left V 0 bases short and J 10 bases short, with 13 bases between. Germline CDR1 and CDR2: SGHRS and YFSETQ. The CDR3 DNA is TGCGCCAGCAGCTTGGCTCTGGGCTCAGGAGCTTTCTTT. As protein: CASSLALGSGAFF. Variable domain in full (rest from reference TRBV5-1 and TRBJ1-1): KAGVTQTPRYLIKTRGQQVTLSCSPISGHRSVSWYQQTPGQGLQFLFEYFSETQRNKGNFPGRFSGRQFSNSRSEMNVSTLELGDSALYLCASSLALGSGAFFGQGTRLTVV.

V and J are TRBV6-6 and TRBJ2-5; perhaps D is TRBD1 or TRBD2 (5 bases each). V lost 3 bases, J lost 7 bases, and 18 bases lay in between. The CDR3 spans 15 residues. The germline CDR1 and CDR2 sequences are MNHNY and SVGAGI (reference sequence). CDR3 bases: TGTGCCAGCAGTTATACGGGACCGAATTCCTGGACCCAGTACTTC. Residues: CASSYTGPNSWTQYF.

In its sample, this clonotype was seen a few times. J is TRBJ2-7 and V is TRBV20-1, with TRBD2 matching over 8 bases. The CDR3 has 14 residues. The trim removed 3 bases at V and 0 bases at J, leaving 4 bases unmatched. CDR1 and CDR2 (germline): DFQATT, SNEGSKA (reference sequence). The CDR3 bases are TGCAGTGCTAGGAGCGGGAGTGCCTCCTACGAGCAGTACTTC. Translated, it gives CSARSGSASYEQYF.

This clonotype was observed a handful of times. Its ends do not fully match the called genes, so a read error is possible. The chain carries TRBV6-6 and TRBJ1-5; D not resolved. Germline CDR1 MNHNY, CDR2 SVGAGI (reference sequence). CDR3 size: 18 residues. The CDR3 is CASSYPVRSMGSNQPQHF. CDR3 coding DNA: TGTGCCAGTAGTTACCCGGTCAGAAGTATGGGGAGCAATCAGCCCCAGCATTTT.

There are many counts of this clonotype. The gene calls are TRBV21-1 and TRBJ1-2; the table's D call, TRBD1, was not checked against the DNA. TRBV21-1 is a pseudogene locus. The CDR3 extends over 17 amino acids. This CDR3 is CASSKVCRGQLAPGYTF. The CDR3 DNA reads as TGTGCCAGCAGCAAAGTGTGTAGGGGACAACTGGCCCCTGGCTACACCTTC.

This clonotype has ten or more counts. The chain joins TRBV12-5 to TRBJ2-1, with D possibly matching TRBD2 (6 bases). The V gene's germline CDR1 is LGHNT and CDR2 FRNRAP. V was cut by 4 bases and J by 3 bases, with 13 bases left in between. The CDR3 covers 15 residues. This chain's CDR3 is CASGSGAGFYNEQFF. DNA of the CDR3: TGTGCTAGTGGTTCCGGTGCGGGATTCTACAATGAGCAGTTCTTC.

The genes are TRBV24-1 and TRBJ1-2; D gene ambiguous. Per the germline V gene, CDR1 is KGHDR and CDR2 is SFDVKD. CDR3 length: 14 amino acids. V was cut by 1 base and J by 5 bases, with 10 bases left in between. The CDR3 reads CATSDFTMGYGYTF. CDR3 sequence (DNA): TGTGCCACCAGTGATTTCACGATGGGATATGGCTACACCTTC.

In this sample, this clonotype turned up many times. The chain employs TRBV9 and TRBJ2-7; D may be TRBD1 (5 bases). This CDR3 has 14 residues. V lost 4 bases and J lost 2, with 13 bases in between. The germline V gene has CDR1 SGDLS and CDR2 YYNGEE. DNA of the CDR3: TGTGCCAGCAGCCTGTCAGGGTTAGCCTACGAGCAGTACTTC. As protein: CASSLSGLAYEQYF.

This clonotype was observed at least ten times. The chain couples TRBV2 to TRBJ2-1; 7 bases agree with TRBD1. J was trimmed by 0 bases and V by 7 bases; bases with no gene match: 12. The CDR3 runs to 17 residues. CDR1 is SNHLY, CDR2 FYNNEI, per germline. CDR3 region: CASTPGQIRSSYNEQFF. CDR3 coding DNA: TGTGCCAGCACCCCGGGACAGATTAGAAGCTCCTACAATGAGCAGTTCTTC.

This chain links TRBV20-1 with TRBJ1-1; D call uncertain. The V end lost 3 bases, the J end lost 2 bases, and 10 bases lay between the germline ends. The germline CDR1 and CDR2 sequences are DFQATT and SNEGSKA (reference sequence). The CDR3 has 13 residues. CDR3: CSASRDGNTEAFF. DNA for the CDR3: TGCAGTGCTAGTAGAGACGGTAACACTGAAGCTTTCTTT.

This clonotype was recorded a few times. J is TRBJ2-7 and V is TRBV3-1; the D gene is possibly TRBD2 (7 bases). Germline V gene sequence: CDR1 LGHDT, CDR2 YNNKEL (reference sequence). V was cut by 1 base and J by 0 bases, with 25 bases left in between. CDR3 length equals 20 residues. The CDR3 nucleotides are TGTGCCAGCAGCCAAGGGAGAAGCAAAGGCGGGGGCGGTTTCTCCTACGAGCAGTACTTC. It translates to CASSQGRSKGGGGFSYEQYF.

The rearrangement joins TRBV5-1 to TRBJ2-5; D is perhaps TRBD1 (6 bases). Germline CDR1 is SGHRS and CDR2 is YFSETQ. The CDR3 spans 14 residues. V was pared by 0 bases and J by 6 bases, with 12 bases between. DNA of the CDR3: TGCGCCAGCAGCTTGGGGGACATGATCCAGACCCAGTACTTC. This encodes CASSLGDMIQTQYF.

This clonotype was seen only a few times. The chain uses TRBV6-4 and TRBJ1-2, with D uncertain. Trimming cost V 8 bases and J 2 bases, with 24 bases left between them. The V gene's germline CDR1 is MRHNA and CDR2 SNTAGT. This CDR3 region has 17 residues. CDR3 residues: CASPNRERQVKNYGYTF. CDR3 coding DNA: TGTGCCAGCCCCAACCGAGAGCGGCAGGTCAAGAACTATGGCTACACCTTC.

This clonotype was seen at least ten times. The chain uses TRBV12-3 or TRBV12-4 and TRBJ2-1; TRBD2 matches at 7 bases. This CDR3 region has 15 residues. J lost 7 bases, V lost 6 bases, and 12 bases had no gene match. In DNA form, the CDR3 reads TGTGCCAGCAGGTCTAGCGGAGGGGAGCGGAATGAGCAGTTCTTC. It is translated as CASRSSGGERNEQFF.

This clonotype was seen many times. This rearrangement joins TRBV6-5 to TRBJ2-2; D is possibly TRBD1 or TRBD2 (5 bases each). The V end lost 6 bases, the J end lost 9 bases, and 14 bases lay between the germline ends. The CDR3 spans 13 residues. The germline gives CDR1 MNHEY, CDR2 SVGAGI. The CDR3 spells CASSPLRDRELFF. CDR3 DNA sequence: TGTGCCAGCAGCCCCCTCCGGGACCGGGAGCTGTTTTTT.

In its sample, this clonotype was seen a few times. The V gene is TRBV7-2, the J gene TRBJ1-5, with a weak D call TRBD1 (5 bases). Trimming stripped 5 bases from V and 4 bases from J, with 12 bases between. The germline CDR1 and CDR2 sequences are SGHTA and FQGNSA. This CDR3 is 14 amino acids long. CDR3 residues: CASSRDRVNQPQHF. Written as DNA, the CDR3 is TGTGCCAGCAGCAGAGACAGAGTTAATCAGCCCCAGCATTTT.

This clonotype was recorded many times. This rearrangement joins TRBV12-3 or TRBV12-4 to TRBJ2-1; tentatively, D is TRBD1 (8 bases). V gave up 0 bases and J gave up 0 bases, with 15 bases separating them. The CDR3 loop spans 18 amino acids. CDR3 in DNA: TGTGCCAGCAGTTTAGCGTTACAGGGGGGGTACTCCTACAATGAGCAGTTCTTC. Its translation is CASSLALQGGYSYNEQFF.

This clonotype has a count of ten or more. The gene calls are TRBV4-2 and TRBJ2-5; D is perhaps TRBD2 (6 bases). V lost 4 bases and J lost 5, with 11 bases in between. CDR3 length: 13 amino acids. Germline V gives CDR1 LGHNA, CDR2 YNFKEQ. Here the CDR3 reads CASSRLAGETQYF. For the CDR3, the DNA is TGTGCCAGCAGCCGTTTGGCGGGGGAGACCCAGTACTTC.

This clonotype was seen repeatedly, ten times or more. The chain has TRBV24-1 and TRBJ2-2; D uncertain. V lost 4 bases and J 6 bases, leaving 11 bases between the germline ends. Germline CDR1 KGHDR, CDR2 SFDVKD. The CDR3 totals 14 residues. The DNA of the CDR3 is TGTGCCACCAGTGAAACCCCTAGTGCCGGGGAGCTGTTTTTT. Translated: CATSETPSAGELFF.

There are many counts of this clonotype. The chain combines TRBV20-1 with TRBJ1-2; D may be TRBD1 (5 bases). The length of the CDR3 is 13 residues. Germline CDR1 DFQATT, CDR2 SNEGSKA (reference sequence). V shed 3 bases and J shed 3 bases, with 11 bases lying between them. CDR3 sequence (DNA): TGCAGTGCTAGCCCCCCGGGGCACTATGGCTACACCTTC. The encoded protein is CSASPPGHYGYTF.